This TCR beta chain stems from a study of CD8 T cells in Susac syndrome. High-throughput TCR beta sequencing covered peripheral CD8+ and CD4+ T cells. TEMRA cells were FACS-enriched, with CD8+ and CD4+ T cells isolated negatively. Whole-study results and caveats: It was acknowledged in the study that its TCR sequencing and HLA analysis involved a relatively small number of individuals.

The authors reverse transcribed 0.5 to 1 ug RNA with random hexamers. An immunoSEQ multiplex PCR amplified TCR beta CDR3 over 54 Vbeta and 13 Jbeta. TCRdb used MiXCR to reprocess the immunoSEQ multiplex PCR reads, holding one entry per CDR3 protein. The sample records roughly 110,000 distinct CDR3 sequences, roughly 91% being singletons. Note on this clonotype: The antigen remains unidentified.

This receptor was identified in a human donor in good health. Input material: CD4+ T cells from PBMCs.

The CDR3 DNA is TGTGCCAGCACCCTCGGAGATACGCAGTATTTT. Protein product: CASTLGDTQYF. V gene TRBV11-2 combines with J gene TRBJ2-3; D is uncertain. The CDR3 runs 11 residues. Germline lookup yields CDR1 SGHAT and CDR2 FQNNGV. The V end was cut by 7 bases, the J end by 5 bases, with 7 bases between. Based on the CDR3 plus reference TRBV11-2 and TRBJ2-3, the full variable domain is EAGVAQSPRYKIIEKRQSVAFWCNPISGHATLYWYQQILGQGPKLLIQFQNNGVVDDSQLPKDRFSAERLKGVDSTLKIQPAKLEDSAVYLCASTLGDTQYFGPGTRLTVL.